Below, one TCR beta chain is given with its context. The antigen remains unidentified. Sequencing used immunoSEQ multiplex PCR; TCRdb keeps in-frame clones, though not all of them. In the table there are approximately 140,000 clones, roughly nine tenths of which are singletons. The entry originates in a study of T cell responses to AZD1222 COVID-19 vaccine. Overall study results and limits: Spike-specific TCRs gained breadth and depth after people received two AZD1222 doses. Repertoire collection took place solely once the T cell response had peaked.

This CDR3 region has 14 residues. CDR1 is GTSNPN and CDR2 is SVGIG in the germline V gene (reference sequence). V dropped 5 bases and J dropped 3 bases, with 17 bases sitting between them. The sequencing used peripheral blood, collected 28 days after the second AZD1222 dose. The V gene is TRBV30, the J gene TRBJ2-7; D gene unclear. This TCR was sampled from an adult who received the AZD1222 COVID-19 vaccine. CDR3 loop: CAWSQWDIVYEQYF. The CDR3 DNA sequence: TGTGCCTGGTCCCAATGGGATATCGTCTACGAGCAGTACTTC.